Listed below are T cell receptor beta chains from one sample, sequenced in a study of blood T cell repertoires in COVID-19. Libraries were prepared by immunoSEQ multiplex PCR; TCRdb keeps only in-frame clonotypes and omits some of them. The table shows nearly 250,000 clones, with approximately 85% occurring only once. The specimen sequenced was PBMCs or T cells enriched from blood (not recorded which). The receptors were sampled from a woman in her fifties or sixties who had recovered from COVID-19. CDR3s include the opening cysteine and the closing phenylalanine or tryptophan. Fields, in order: V gene, J gene, D gene, clone size, CDR3 protein, CDR3 DNA. D genes are given only for firm matches. The size field is filled for only some rows; it gives once, few, many or a size class.

>TRBV5-4|TRBJ1-6|TRBD1|.
CASSSPGQGNNSPLHF
TGTGCCAGCAGCTCTCCGGGACAGGGAAATAATTCACCCCTCCACTTT
>TRBV7-3|TRBJ1-2|TRBD1|.
CASSLAGGTDYGYTF
TGTGCCAGCAGCTTAGCCGGCGGGACAGACTATGGCTACACCTTC
>TRBV27|TRBJ2-7|.|.
CASNQGSSGSEEQYF
TGTGCCAGCAATCAGGGGTCCTCTGGGTCCGAGGAGCAGTACTTC
>TRBV5-1|TRBJ2-3|.|.
CASRQGSTDTQYF
TGCGCCAGCAGGCAGGGAAGCACAGATACGCAGTATTTT
>TRBV5-1|TRBJ2-1|TRBD2|.
CASSLTAGAGNEQFF
TGCGCCAGCAGCTTGACCGCGGGAGCAGGAAATGAGCAGTTCTTC
>TRBV28|TRBJ1-6|.|.
CASSFGGKGSPLHF
TGTGCCAGCAGTTTTGGCGGGAAGGGCTCACCCCTCCACTTT
>TRBV5-8|TRBJ2-1|TRBD2|.
CASSAVASGSRNNEQFF
TGTGCCAGCAGCGCGGTCGCTAGCGGGAGTCGAAACAATGAGCAGTTCTTC
>TRBV6-1|TRBJ2-5|TRBD2|.
CASSEANRLAGAPYF
TGTGCCAGCAGTGAAGCAAACCGGCTAGCGGGGGCGCCGTACTTC
>TRBV7-9|TRBJ1-6|.|once
CASSQDSHNSPLHF
TGTGCCAGCAGCCAGGACAGCCATAATTCACCCCTCCACTTT
>TRBV5-4|TRBJ1-2|.|few
CASSLVAASTYGYTF
TGTGCCAGCAGCTTGGTTGCGGCGAGTACTTATGGCTACACCTTC
>TRBV5-1|TRBJ2-1|TRBD2|.
CASSLVSGGIYNEQFF
TGCGCCAGCAGCTTGGTCAGCGGGGGTATCTACAATGAGCAGTTCTTC
>TRBV27|TRBJ2-7|TRBD2|.
CASKLAGGWAYEQYF
TGTGCCAGCAAACTAGCGGGAGGGTGGGCCTACGAGCAGTACTTC
>TRBV4-3|TRBJ1-5|TRBD1|.
CASSLDRDHSQPQHF
TGCGCCAGCAGCTTGGACAGGGATCATAGTCAGCCCCAGCATTTT
>TRBV7-8|TRBJ1-5|.|.
CASSLVVRTDYNQPQHF
TGTGCCAGCAGCTTAGTGGTCCGGACAGACTACAATCAGCCCCAGCATTTT
>TRBV21-1|TRBJ2-1|.|.
CASSKGGLAGGDEEQFF
TGTGCCAGCAGCAAAGGGGGACTAGCGGGAGGGGATGAAGAGCAGTTCTTC
>TRBV10-3|TRBJ1-6|.|.
CAISVYGQGIDSPLHF
TGTGCCATCAGTGTTTACGGGCAGGGAATAGATTCACCCCTCCACTTT
>TRBV3-1/TRBV3-2|TRBJ2-3|TRBD2|.
CASSPGTSGVTDTQYF
TGTGCCAGCAGCCCTGGGACTAGCGGGGTCACAGATACGCAGTATTTT
>TRBV27|TRBJ2-7|.|.
CASRQTGSYEQYF
TGTGCCAGTAGGCAAACGGGCTCCTACGAGCAGTACTTC
>TRBV7-6|TRBJ1-1|TRBD1|.
CASSTGQGRRNTEAFF
TGTGCCAGCAGCACTGGACAGGGAAGGCGAAACACTGAAGCTTTCTTT
>TRBV3-1/TRBV3-2|TRBJ1-6|.|.
CASSQGQMGNSPLHF
TGTGCCAGCAGCCAAGGGCAGATGGGCAATTCACCCCTCCACTTT
>TRBV21-1|TRBJ1-4|.|once
CASSSRQGAWEKLFF
TGTGCCAGCAGCTCCCGACAGGGGGCTTGGGAAAAACTGTTTTTT
>TRBV7-9|TRBJ2-2|TRBD2|.
CASSPPGTSGPTRTGELFF
TGTGCCAGCAGCCCGCCGGGGACTAGCGGGCCAACGCGCACCGGGGAGCTGTTTTTT
>TRBV7-2|TRBJ2-2|TRBD2|.
CASSLAGTSDTGELFF
TGTGCCAGCAGCTTAGCTGGGACTAGCGACACCGGGGAGCTGTTTTTT
>TRBV11-2|TRBJ2-3|TRBD2|.
CASSLVLGSGVSTDTQYF
TGTGCCAGCAGCTTAGTCCTCGGCAGCGGGGTGAGCACAGATACGCAGTATTTT
>TRBV15|TRBJ2-2|TRBD1|.
CATRMRGWGTESSGELFF
TGTGCCACCAGAATGAGGGGTTGGGGGACAGAGTCCTCCGGGGAGCTGTTTTTT
>TRBV11-3|TRBJ2-2|.|.
CASRSERRGSNTGELFF
TGTGCCAGCAGATCCGAACGACGCGGCTCCAACACCGGGGAGCTGTTTTTT
>TRBV30|TRBJ1-1|TRBD1|.
CAWRRQGNTEAFF
TGTGCCTGGAGGCGACAGGGTAACACTGAAGCTTTCTTT
>TRBV28|TRBJ1-2|.|.
CASSSAGGVNYGYTF
TGTGCCAGCAGTTCCGCGGGAGGGGTTAACTATGGCTACACCTTC
>TRBV7-9|TRBJ2-2|TRBD1|.
CASSEPGQGIPGELFF
TGTGCCAGCAGCGAACCGGGACAGGGAATCCCCGGGGAGCTGTTTTTT
>TRBV6-4|TRBJ1-6|TRBD1|.
CASSDATGANSPLHF
TGTGCCAGCAGTGACGCGACAGGGGCCAATTCACCCCTCCACTTT
>TRBV7-9|TRBJ2-7|TRBD1|.
CASSSPGTGLEQYF
TGTGCCAGCAGCTCCCCCGGGACAGGTCTCGAGCAGTACTTC
>TRBV2|TRBJ1-5|.|.
CASKTEQNQPQHF
TGTGCCAGCAAGACAGAGCAAAATCAGCCCCAGCATTTT
>TRBV6-2/TRBV6-3|TRBJ1-5|.|.
CASSYYTAFNQPQHF
TGTGCCAGCAGTTACTATACAGCCTTTAATCAGCCCCAGCATTTT
>TRBV7-9|TRBJ2-7|.|few
CASSLGPGTYEQYF
TGTGCCAGCAGCCTAGGGCCCGGGACTTACGAGCAGTACTTC
>TRBV2|TRBJ1-5|.|.
CASSLGGVKPQHF
TGTGCCAGCAGTTTAGGAGGGGTGAAGCCCCAGCATTTT
>TRBV7-8|TRBJ1-6|.|.
CASSFTSSPLHF
TGTGCCAGCAGCTTCACGAGTTCACCCCTCCACTTT
>TRBV12-3/TRBV12-4|TRBJ1-1|TRBD1|.
CASSQQGATEAFF
TGTGCCAGCAGCCAACAGGGGGCCACTGAAGCTTTCTTT
>TRBV7-2|TRBJ2-5|.|.
CASSRTLAKVTQYF
TGTGCCAGCAGCCGGACCCTAGCGAAGGTGACCCAGTACTTC
>TRBV28|TRBJ2-7|.|.
CASSSSRGEQYF
TGTGCCAGCAGTTCCTCCAGGGGCGAGCAGTACTTC
>TRBV6-1|TRBJ2-1|.|once
CASSEVGGTSIISEQFF
TGTGCCAGCAGTGAAGTAGGCGGCACCAGCATCATCTCAGAGCAGTTCTTC
>TRBV15|TRBJ2-1|TRBD1|few
CATSRSGQAWGNEQFF
TGTGCCACCAGCAGATCGGGACAGGCTTGGGGCAATGAGCAGTTCTTC
>TRBV4-3|TRBJ2-3|.|.
CASSQDYRDGTDTQYF
TGCGCCAGCAGCCAAGACTACAGGGACGGCACAGATACGCAGTATTTT
>TRBV11-3|TRBJ2-1|TRBD2|.
CASSVRAGVQFF
TGTGCCAGCAGCGTACGAGCGGGAGTGCAGTTCTTC
>TRBV2|TRBJ1-2|TRBD1|.
CASIPGQGFSYGYTF
TGTGCCAGCATCCCGGGACAGGGGTTCTCCTATGGCTACACCTTC
>TRBV6-5|TRBJ1-2|TRBD1|.
CASSTRLQGMRGYTF
TGTGCCAGCAGTACCCGATTACAGGGGATGCGTGGCTACACCTTC
>TRBV3-1/TRBV3-2|TRBJ2-5|TRBD2|.
CASSQIAGGPETQYF
TGTGCCAGCAGCCAAATAGCGGGAGGGCCTGAGACCCAGTACTTC
>TRBV7-2|TRBJ2-3|TRBD2|.
CASSLHPLATSGSLDTQYF
TGTGCCAGCAGCTTACATCCCCTCGCGACTAGCGGGAGCTTAGATACGCAGTATTTT
>TRBV7-2|TRBJ2-7|.|.
CASSLAGSPPMEQYF
TGTGCCAGCAGCTTAGCGGGCAGCCCCCCTATGGAGCAGTACTTC
>TRBV27|TRBJ1-1|.|once
CASRTGGTEAFF
TGTGCCAGCAGGACAGGTGGGACTGAAGCTTTCTTT
>TRBV18|TRBJ2-1|TRBD2|.
CASSPRMLWREAYNEQFF
TGTGCCAGCTCACCCCGAATGCTCTGGCGGGAGGCTTACAATGAGCAGTTCTTC